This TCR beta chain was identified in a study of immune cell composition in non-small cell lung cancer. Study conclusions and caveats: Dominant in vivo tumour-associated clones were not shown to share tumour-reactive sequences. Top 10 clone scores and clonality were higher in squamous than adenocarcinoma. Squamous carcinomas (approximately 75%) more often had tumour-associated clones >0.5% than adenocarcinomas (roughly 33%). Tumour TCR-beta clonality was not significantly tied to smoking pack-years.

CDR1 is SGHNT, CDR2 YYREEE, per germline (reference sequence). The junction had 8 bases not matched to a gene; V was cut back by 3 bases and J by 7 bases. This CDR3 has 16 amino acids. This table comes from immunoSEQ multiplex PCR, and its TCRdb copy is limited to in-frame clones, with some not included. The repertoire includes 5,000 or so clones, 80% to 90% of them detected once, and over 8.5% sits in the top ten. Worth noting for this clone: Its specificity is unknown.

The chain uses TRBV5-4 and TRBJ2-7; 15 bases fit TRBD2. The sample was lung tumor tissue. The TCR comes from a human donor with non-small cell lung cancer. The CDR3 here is CASSYRTSGRAGEQYF. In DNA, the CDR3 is TGTGCCAGCAGCTACCGGACTAGCGGGAGGGCTGGAGAGCAGTACTTC.